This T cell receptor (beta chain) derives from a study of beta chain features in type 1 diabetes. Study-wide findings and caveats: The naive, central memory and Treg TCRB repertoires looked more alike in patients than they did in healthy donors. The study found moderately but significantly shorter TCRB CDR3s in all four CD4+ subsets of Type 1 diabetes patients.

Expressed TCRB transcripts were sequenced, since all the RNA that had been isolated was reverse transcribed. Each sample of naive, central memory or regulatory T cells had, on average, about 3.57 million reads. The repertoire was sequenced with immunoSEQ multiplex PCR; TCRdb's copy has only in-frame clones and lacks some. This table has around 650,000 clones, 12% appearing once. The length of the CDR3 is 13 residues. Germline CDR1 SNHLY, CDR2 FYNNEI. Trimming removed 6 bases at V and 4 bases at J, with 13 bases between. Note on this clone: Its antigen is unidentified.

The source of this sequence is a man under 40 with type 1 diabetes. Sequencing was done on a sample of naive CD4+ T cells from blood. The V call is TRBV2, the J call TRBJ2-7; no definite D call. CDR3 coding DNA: TGTGCCAGCAGAAAGGACGGAAAATACGAGCAGTACTTC. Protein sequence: CASRKDGKYEQYF. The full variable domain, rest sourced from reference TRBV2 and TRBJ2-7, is EPEVTQTPSHQVTQMGQEVILRCVPISNHLYFYWYRQILGQKVEFLVSFYNNEISEKSEIFDDQFSVERPDGSNFTLKIRSTKLEDSAMYFCASRKDGKYEQYFGPGTRLTVT.